This passage covers 21 T cell receptor beta chains from one sample sequenced in a study of blood T cells in healthy people across ages. Combining a sample-barcoded 5' primer with a J-beta primer mix, a second PCR ran for about 7 to 11 cycles. TCRdb reanalysed the 5' RACE reads using MiXCR and keeps one entry per CDR3 protein. This sample yields just under 750,000 distinct CDR3 sequences, of which 20% to 25% are seen a single time; 22% belongs to the top ten. The specimen sequenced was blood. The receptors derive from a man between 65 and 79 years old in good health.

Ten or more counts support this clonotype. V is TRBV11-2 and J is TRBJ2-3; possibly TRBD2 for D (6 bases). CDR3 length: 15 residues. V was pared by 3 bases and J by 3 bases, with 13 bases between. CDR1 is SGHAT, CDR2 FQNNGV, per germline. CDR3 nucleotides: TGTGCCAGCAGCTTCGGTGGGAGCGGGACAGATACGCAGTATTTT. This sequence encodes CASSFGGSGTDTQYF. Looking up the rest from reference TRBV11-2 and TRBJ2-3 gives the full variable domain: EAGVAQSPRYKIIEKRQSVAFWCNPISGHATLYWYQQILGQGPKLLIQFQNNGVVDDSQLPKDRFSAERLKGVDSTLKIQPAKLEDSAVYLCASSFGGSGTDTQYFGPGTRLTVL.

The sample holds a few counts of this clonotype. The chain joins TRBV3-1 to TRBJ2-5; possible D gene TRBD1, 5 bases. The end of the DNA aligns better with TRBJ2-7, so the J call may be wrong. The CDR3 extends over 17 amino acids. The germline CDR1 and CDR2 sequences are LGHDT and YNNKEL (reference sequence). The CDR3 reads CASSQEGWGCTPYEQYV. In DNA, the CDR3 is TGTGCCAGCAGCCAAGAGGGCTGGGGCTGTACGCCCTACGAGCAGTACGTC.

This clonotype appeared many times. The chain is built from TRBV7-3 and TRBJ1-1, with unresolved D. Germline V gene sequence: CDR1 SGHTA, CDR2 FQGTGA. CDR3 length: 13 amino acids. Deletions cut 5 bases from V and 5 bases from J, with 12 bases between. The CDR3 DNA is TGTGCCAGCAGCCCTTTGGGAGTGACTGAAGCTTTCTTT. Its translation: CASSPLGVTEAFF.

The J gene is TRBJ1-2, the V gene TRBV4-1, with 8 bases aligning to TRBD1. Trimming at V came to 3 bases and at J to 2 bases, leaving 8 bases not matched to a gene. Germline CDR1 reads MGHRA; CDR2 reads YSYEKL. The CDR3 contains 16 residues. CDR3 amino acids: CASSHDDRGENYGYTF. The CDR3 DNA reads TGCGCCAGCAGCCATGACGACAGGGGCGAGAACTATGGCTACACCTTC.

This clonotype has a handful of counts. The rearrangement links TRBV10-1 to TRBJ2-2, with 7 bases lining up with TRBD1. Germline CDR1 and CDR2: WNHNN and SYGVQD (reference sequence). V shed 6 bases and J 4 bases; nucleotides not matched to a gene: 5. The CDR3 totals 14 residues. CDR3 loop: CASRTGTGTGELFF. In DNA form, the CDR3 reads TGCGCCAGCAGGACAGGGACGGGCACCGGGGAGCTGTTTTTT.

The rearrangement joins TRBV29-1 to TRBJ1-1; tentatively, D is TRBD1 (5 bases). Germline CDR1 SQVTM, CDR2 ANQGSEA. Trimming pared 6 bases from V and 1 base from J, leaving 9 bases between. This CDR3 is 12 amino acids long. CDR3 amino acids: CSVGGQNTEAFF. In nucleotides, the CDR3 is TGCAGCGTGGGTGGACAGAACACTGAAGCTTTCTTT.

This clonotype occurred a few times. This chain joins TRBV2 and TRBJ1-5; 7 bases match TRBD1. The CDR3 extends over 15 amino acids. Germline V gene sequence: CDR1 SNHLY, CDR2 FYNNEI. V dropped 6 bases and J dropped 7; count of bases not matched to a gene: 12. CDR3: CASREQGPRGQPQHF. CDR3 in DNA: TGTGCCAGCAGGGAACAGGGGCCCCGGGGACAGCCCCAGCATTTT.

This rearrangement joins TRBV12-3 or TRBV12-4 to TRBJ1-4; 8 nucleotides agree with TRBD1. CDR3 length equals 14 residues. Germline trimming cut 6 bases from V and 8 bases from J; bases unmatched to any gene: 8. The DNA for the CDR3 is TGTGCCAGCAGGACTCAGGGGGCTTGGGAAAAACTGTTTTTT. Translation: CASRTQGAWEKLFF.

This clonotype was picked up a small number of times. This chain links TRBV3-1 with TRBJ1-1; a possible D gene is TRBD1 (6 bases). Trimming removed 1 base at V and 1 base at J, with 7 bases between. CDR1 and CDR2 from the germline V gene are LGHDT and YNNKEL (reference sequence). This CDR3 is 14 amino acids long. The CDR3 protein is CASSQVGANTEAFF. The CDR3 bases are TGTGCCAGCAGCCAAGTGGGGGCGAACACTGAAGCTTTCTTT.

The table lists this clonotype with many counts. The chain has TRBV20-1 and TRBJ2-3, with a weak D call TRBD2 (5 bases). Trimming took off 6 bases at V and 5 bases at J, with 9 bases between the two ends. Germline V gene sequence: CDR1 DFQATT, CDR2 SNEGSKA (reference sequence). This CDR3 has 11 amino acids. The CDR3 region is CSAELGDTQYF. CDR3 DNA: TGCAGTGCGGAACTAGGAGATACGCAGTATTTT.

This clonotype was found a few times. J is TRBJ2-7 and V is TRBV27; D call uncertain. The CDR3 totals 12 residues. Germline V lookup: CDR1 MNHEY, CDR2 SMNVEV (reference sequence). Trimming cost V 7 bases and J 3 bases, with 10 bases left between them. CDR3 protein: CASIQHYYEQYV. For the CDR3, the DNA is TGTGCCAGCATTCAACATTACTACGAGCAGTACGTC.

The chain joins TRBV7-9 to TRBJ2-1; 8 nucleotides align to TRBD2. The length of the CDR3 is 14 residues. CDR1 is SEHNR and CDR2 is FQNEAQ in the germline V gene (reference sequence). With 5 bases clipped from V and 3 bases from J, the junction kept 3 bases outside the gene matches. The CDR3 nucleotides read TGTGCCAGCAGCGAGCGGGGGAACTACAATGAGCAGTTCTTC. It is translated as CASSERGNYNEQFF.

This chain uses TRBV12-3 or TRBV12-4 with TRBJ2-5; 8 nucleotides align to TRBD1. There are 17 residues in the CDR3. Trimming removed 3 bases from V and 4 bases from J; junction bases left unmatched: 13. In nucleotides, the CDR3 is TGTGCCAGCAGTTTTTCCACAGGGGGTTTTAATGGAGAGACCCAGTACTTC. Protein product: CASSFSTGGFNGETQYF.

V and J are TRBV7-2 and TRBJ2-1; 8 nucleotides align to TRBD2. Germline CDR1 and CDR2: SGHTA and FQGNSA. This CDR3 spans 14 amino acids. J gave up 9 bases and V 5 bases, and 9 bases lay outside the gene matches. CDR3 region: CASSQGLESSEQFF. CDR3 sequence (DNA): TGTGCCAGCAGCCAGGGACTAGAAAGCTCTGAGCAGTTCTTC.

The rearrangement links TRBV2 to TRBJ1-1, with unresolved D. The CDR3 sequence is 15 residues long. Looked up from germline, CDR1 is SNHLY and CDR2 is FYNNEI. V lost 2 bases and J lost 0, with 10 bases in between. The CDR3 reads CASSESGVLNTEAFF. CDR3 nucleotide sequence: TGTGCCAGCAGTGAATCTGGGGTGTTGAACACTGAAGCTTTCTTT.

The sample holds a few counts of this clonotype. The V gene is TRBV24-1, the J gene TRBJ2-3, with D unresolved. V was pared by 5 bases and J by 2 bases, with 10 bases between. Germline V gene sequence: CDR1 KGHDR, CDR2 SFDVKD. The CDR3 runs 14 residues. The DNA for the CDR3 is TGTGCCACCAGTGGGGCATTTATCACAGATACGCAGTATTTT. Translating gives CATSGAFITDTQYF.

This clonotype came up a few times. The V and J genes are TRBV7-2 and TRBJ1-2; D call uncertain. The CDR3 has 15 amino acids. Trimming cost V 5 bases and J 0 bases, with 13 bases left between them. Germline lookup yields CDR1 SGHTA and CDR2 FQGNSA. The CDR3 DNA is TGTGCCAGCAGCACCGGTTACGGCGCTAACTATGGCTACACCTTC. This encodes CASSTGYGANYGYTF.

This chain uses TRBV6-1 with TRBJ2-5; TRBD1 agrees at 8 bases. The CDR3 has 15 residues. CDR1 is MNHNS and CDR2 is SASEGT in the germline V gene. The junction had 7 bases not matched to a gene; V was cut back by 6 bases and J by 1 base. The CDR3 here is CASSPRGQGQETQYF. CDR3 nucleotides: TGTGCCAGCAGCCCGAGAGGACAGGGCCAAGAGACCCAGTACTTC.

This clonotype was observed a few times. The chain uses TRBV7-2 and TRBJ1-3; no clear D. V lost 5 bases to trimming and J lost 0 bases, with 11 bases between them. The CDR3 is made up of 15 amino acids. The germline V gene encodes CDR1 SGHTA and CDR2 FQGNSA. CDR3 sequence: CASSPPGFSGNTIYF. CDR3 DNA sequence: TGTGCCAGCAGCCCACCGGGATTCTCTGGAAACACCATATATTTT.

Here the CDR3 DNA reads TGCGCCAGCAGCTTGGGCGGAGAGCGCGGTGGCGGTGGCTACACCTTC. The encoded protein is CASSLGGERGGGGYTF. The chain joins TRBV5-1 to TRBJ1-2; D ambiguous. The CDR3 is 16 amino acids. Germline CDR1 is SGHRS and CDR2 is YFSETQ. V lost 0 bases and J 7 bases, leaving 19 bases between the germline ends. The whole variable domain, remainder taken from reference TRBV5-1 and TRBJ1-2, is KAGVTQTPRYLIKTRGQQVTLSCSPISGHRSVSWYQQTPGQGLQFLFEYFSETQRNKGNFPGRFSGRQFSNSRSEMNVSTLELGDSALYLCASSLGGERGGGGYTFGSGTRLTVV.

The CDR3 DNA follows: TGTGCCAGCAGCCAGGGACAGGGGGCGCCCGCAGATACGCAGTATTTT. It is translated as CASSQGQGAPADTQYF. The genes are TRBV3-1 and TRBJ2-3; 12 positions match TRBD1. Germline V CDR1 and CDR2: LGHDT, YNNKEL (reference sequence). CDR3 size: 16 residues. V dropped 3 bases and J dropped 4; count of bases not matched to a gene: 5.